The 23 T cell receptor beta chains in this list originate from one sample, sequenced in a study of blood T cell repertoires in COVID-19. TCRdb's copy holds only in-frame clones and misses some; the assay was immunoSEQ multiplex PCR. The profile shows around 150,000 clones, 65% to 85% of them singletons. The specimen sequenced was peripheral blood. These receptor sequences come from a woman aged 60-75 years with acute or convalescent COVID-19.

This clone was detected once. The sample carries other DNA sequences with the same CDR3. The V and J genes are TRBV19 and TRBJ2-7, with D maybe TRBD2 (5 bases). In germline, CDR1 is LNHDA, CDR2 SQIVND (reference sequence). There are 13 residues in the CDR3. Trimming took off 5 bases at V and 4 bases at J, with 12 bases between the two ends. For the CDR3, the DNA is TGTGCCAGTAGTCTGGCGGGCGAATACGAGCAGTACTTC. This gives the protein CASSLAGEYEQYF.

This chain connects TRBV3-1 (or the pseudogene TRBV3-2) to TRBJ2-7, with D unclear. V lost 1 base, J lost 5 bases, and 3 bases lay in between. CDR3 length: 11 residues. Germline V gene data show CDR1 as LGHDT and CDR2 as YNNKEL (reference sequence). The CDR3 here is CASSQVDEQYF. The CDR3 nucleotides read TGTGCCAGCAGCCAAGTCGACGAGCAGTACTTC.

This clone was observed once. The gene calls are TRBV24-1 and TRBJ1-5; D is undetermined. The CDR3 runs 16 residues. V lost 2 bases and J lost 2, with 12 bases in between. Germline CDR1 reads KGHDR; CDR2 reads SFDVKD. The CDR3 here is CATSDSSLAGNQPQHF. As DNA, the CDR3 is TGTGCCACCAGTGATTCAAGCCTGGCGGGCAATCAGCCCCAGCATTTT.

This chain links TRBV29-1 with TRBJ1-5; a possible D gene is TRBD1 (6 bases). The CDR3 length is 14 residues. V gave up 4 bases and J gave up 4 bases, with 14 bases separating them. The germline V gene has CDR1 SQVTM and CDR2 ANQGSEA. This chain's CDR3 is CSVAEDRWNQPQHF. The CDR3 nucleotides are TGCAGCGTTGCCGAAGACAGGTGGAATCAGCCCCAGCATTTT.

J is TRBJ1-6 and V is TRBV28; D gene unclear. Germline lookup yields CDR1 MDHEN and CDR2 SYDVKM. This CDR3 region has 14 residues. V was shortened by 10 bases and J by 8 bases, with 18 bases between the two germline ends. The CDR3 region is CATPDQAPDSPLHF. CDR3 nucleotides: TGTGCCACACCAGACCAGGCGCCTGATTCACCCCTCCACTTT.

The V gene is TRBV27, the J gene TRBJ2-1, with TRBD1 identical over 8 bases. The CDR3 is made up of 15 amino acids. Germline CDR1 is MNHEY and CDR2 is SMNVEV (reference sequence). V shed 6 bases, J shed 5 bases, and the junction held 9 bases outside the gene matches. The CDR3 loop reads CASSPTGGYDNEQFF. In DNA, the CDR3 is TGTGCCAGCAGCCCAACAGGGGGGTACGACAATGAGCAGTTCTTC.

This clone is a singleton in its sample. V usage is TRBV13 and J usage is TRBJ1-2; perhaps TRBD1 as D (5 bases). Germline loops: CDR1 PRHDT, CDR2 FYEKMQ (reference sequence). Trimming stripped 5 bases from V and 8 bases from J, with 21 bases between. The CDR3 is 15 amino acids. CDR3 amino acids: CASSRNWDFRDGYTF. CDR3 in DNA: TGTGCCAGCAGCCGCAATTGGGACTTTCGAGACGGCTACACCTTC. Complete variable domain (other parts from reference TRBV13 and TRBJ1-2): AAGVIQSPRHLIKEKRETATLKCYPIPRHDTVYWYQQGPGQDPQFLISFYEKMQSDKGSIPDRFSAQQFSDYHSELNMSSLELGDSALYFCASSRNWDFRDGYTFGSGTRLTVV.

The genes are TRBV3-1 (or the pseudogene TRBV3-2) and TRBJ2-4; D possibly corresponds to TRBD1 (6 bases). CDR1 and CDR2 (germline): LGHDT, YNNKEL (reference sequence). V dropped 1 base and J dropped 0 bases, with 16 bases sitting between them. This CDR3 spans 18 amino acids. CDR3 nucleotides: TGTGCCAGCAGCCAAGGGCACGGGACATTGTTAGCCAAAAACATTCAGTACTTC. It is translated as CASSQGHGTLLAKNIQYF.

The chain combines TRBV7-3 with TRBJ2-7, with 8 bases fitting TRBD1. Trimming cost V 2 bases and J 5 bases; bases outside gene matches: 2. CDR3 length: 13 residues. CDR1 and CDR2 (germline): SGHTA, FQGTGA. The CDR3 DNA reads as TGTGCCAGCAGCTTAGGGACAGGCGACGAGCAGTACTTC. It yields the protein CASSLGTGDEQYF.

The rearrangement links TRBV6-5 to TRBJ2-1; TRBD1 might be the D (6 bases). The CDR3 is 12 amino acids. Germline V CDR1 and CDR2: MNHEY, SVGAGI. Trimming took 7 bases from V and 15 from J, leaving 19 bases between them. The CDR3 DNA is TGTGCCAGCAAAAGTACGGGACACCGGTGGTTCTTC. Translation gives CASKSTGHRWFF.

The rearrangement joins TRBV2 to TRBJ1-4, with TRBD1 matching 12 bases. Germline CDR1 and CDR2: SNHLY and FYNNEI. Germline trimming cut 10 bases from V and 8 bases from J; bases unmatched to any gene: 11. This CDR3 spans 15 amino acids. This CDR3 reads CATSGQGADGEKLFF. The CDR3 DNA reads as TGTGCCACCTCGGGACAGGGGGCCGACGGCGAAAAACTGTTTTTT. The full variable domain, rest sourced from reference TRBV2 and TRBJ1-4, is EPEVTQTPSHQVTQMGQEVILRCVPISNHLYFYWYRQILGQKVEFLVSFYNNEISEKSEIFDDQFSVERPDGSNFTLKIRSTKLEDSAMYFCATSGQGADGEKLFFGSGTQLSVL.

The chain carries TRBV3-1 (or the pseudogene TRBV3-2) and TRBJ2-7; maybe TRBD1 (5 bases). The V end was cut by 0 bases, the J end by 0 bases, with 9 bases between. CDR1 and CDR2 from the germline V gene are LGHDT and YNNKEL (reference sequence). The length of the CDR3 is 15 residues. This CDR3 reads CASSQEIGDSYEQYF. The CDR3 DNA follows: TGTGCCAGCAGCCAAGAAATAGGGGACTCCTACGAGCAGTACTTC.

The CDR3 DNA reads TGTGCCAGCAGCACAATCCGGGACTACAATGAGCAGTTCTTC. It yields the protein CASSTIRDYNEQFF. The V call is TRBV28, the J call TRBJ2-1; D might be TRBD2 (5 bases). The CDR3 totals 14 residues. Trimming pared 6 bases from V and 3 bases from J, leaving 12 bases between. CDR1 and CDR2 from the germline V gene are MDHEN and SYDVKM.

This rearrangement joins TRBV4-3 to TRBJ2-6; no clear D gene. The CDR3 has 17 amino acids. The germline gives CDR1 LGHNA, CDR2 YSLEER. Trimming took off 0 bases at V and 0 bases at J, with 9 bases between the two ends. CDR3 loop: CASSQDYSSSGANVLTF. The CDR3 region has the DNA TGCGCCAGCAGCCAAGATTATAGCAGCTCTGGGGCCAACGTCCTGACTTTC.

The rearrangement uses TRBV6-5 and TRBJ2-1; 12 bases match TRBD1. The germline V gene has CDR1 MNHEY and CDR2 SVGAGI. This CDR3 comprises 15 residues. V dropped 4 bases and J dropped 7; count of bases not matched to a gene: 5. The chain's CDR3 is CASSSGTGGRNEQFF. The CDR3 DNA sequence: TGTGCCAGCAGTTCCGGGACAGGGGGCAGGAATGAGCAGTTCTTC.

DNA for the CDR3: TGTGCCAGTAGTATATTCAGCGAGGCCACAGATACGCAGTATTTT. Its translation: CASSIFSEATDTQYF. The chain carries TRBV19 and TRBJ2-3; D is uncertain. The CDR3 runs to 15 residues. The germline V and J ends were trimmed by 2 bases and 2 bases, with 11 bases remaining between them. Germline V gene lookup returns CDR1 LNHDA and CDR2 SQIVND (reference sequence).

V usage is TRBV3-1 (or the pseudogene TRBV3-2) and J usage is TRBJ2-3; no clear D gene. Looked up from germline, CDR1 is LGHDT and CDR2 is YNNKEL (reference sequence). There are 15 residues in the CDR3. Trimming took off 2 bases at V and 1 base at J, with 10 bases between the two ends. The CDR3 sequence is CASSQRLGRTDTQYF. As DNA, the CDR3 is TGTGCCAGCAGCCAACGTCTTGGCCGCACAGATACGCAGTATTTT.

The chain couples TRBV5-1 to TRBJ1-4; D not resolved. The V end was cut by 4 bases, the J end by 10 bases, with 11 bases between. CDR1 SGHRS and CDR2 YFSETQ come from the germline V gene. The CDR3 extends over 12 amino acids. CDR3 sequence reads: CASSLGLGKLFF. DNA for the CDR3: TGCGCCAGCAGCCTCGGTCTTGGAAAACTGTTTTTT.

The rearrangement joins TRBV2 to TRBJ2-1; a weak D match, TRBD1 (6 bases). The CDR3 is made up of 15 amino acids. The V and J ends lost 4 bases and 2 bases respectively, with 12 bases between them. From germline, CDR1 is SNHLY and CDR2 FYNNEI. The CDR3 coding sequence is TGTGCCAGCAGTGGGACAGAAAGGACCTACAATGAGCAGTTCTTC. It is translated as CASSGTERTYNEQFF.

This clone was observed once. This sequence joins TRBV27 and TRBJ1-5; TRBD1 matches 11 bases. The germline gives CDR1 MNHEY, CDR2 SMNVEV (reference sequence). The CDR3 is 19 residues long. J was trimmed by 0 bases and V by 6 bases; bases with no gene match: 13. CDR3 sequence reads: CASSPTRGQGARSNQPQHF. As DNA, the CDR3 is TGTGCCAGCAGCCCGACCCGAGGACAGGGGGCTCGTAGCAATCAGCCCCAGCATTTT.

This chain links TRBV6-6 with TRBJ1-5; tentatively, D is TRBD1 (6 bases). This CDR3 contains 20 residues. Germline CDR1 reads MNHNY; CDR2 reads SVGAGI (reference sequence). Between the trimmed V and J ends, which lost 6 bases and 5 bases, there was a span of 32 bases. This CDR3 reads CASSYLLGQRSSGRDQPQHF. Here the CDR3 DNA reads TGTGCCAGCAGCTACCTCCTTGGACAGAGATCCTCCGGCCGGGATCAGCCCCAGCATTTT.

The V gene is TRBV7-9, the J gene TRBJ1-1; D unresolved. The germline V gene encodes CDR1 SEHNR and CDR2 FQNEAQ (reference sequence). The CDR3 is made up of 13 amino acids. Trimming took 2 bases from V and 4 from J, leaving 8 bases between them. DNA for the CDR3: TGTGCCAGCAGCTTATCTCCGAGCACTGAAGCTTTCTTT. Its protein is CASSLSPSTEAFF.

Here the CDR3 reads CASSQVTGFGNTIYF. Here the CDR3 DNA reads TGCGCCAGCAGCCAAGTTACCGGGTTCGGAAACACCATATATTTT. This sequence joins TRBV4-1 and TRBJ1-3; D remains ambiguous. The CDR3 covers 15 residues. Germline V gives CDR1 MGHRA, CDR2 YSYEKL. The V end was cut by 1 base, the J end by 4 bases, with 11 bases between.